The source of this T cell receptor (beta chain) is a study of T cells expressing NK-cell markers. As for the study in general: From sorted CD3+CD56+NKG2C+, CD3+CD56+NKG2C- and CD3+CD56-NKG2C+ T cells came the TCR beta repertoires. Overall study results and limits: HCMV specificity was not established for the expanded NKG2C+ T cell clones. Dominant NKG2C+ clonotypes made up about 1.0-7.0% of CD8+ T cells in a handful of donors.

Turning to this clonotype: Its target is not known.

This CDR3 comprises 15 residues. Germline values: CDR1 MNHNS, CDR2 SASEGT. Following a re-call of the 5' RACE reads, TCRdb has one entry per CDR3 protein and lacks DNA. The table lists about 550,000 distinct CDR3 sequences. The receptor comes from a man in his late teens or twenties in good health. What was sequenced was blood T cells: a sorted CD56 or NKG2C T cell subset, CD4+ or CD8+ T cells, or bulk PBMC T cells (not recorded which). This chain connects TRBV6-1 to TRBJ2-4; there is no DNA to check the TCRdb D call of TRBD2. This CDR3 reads CASTETSDAKNIQYF.